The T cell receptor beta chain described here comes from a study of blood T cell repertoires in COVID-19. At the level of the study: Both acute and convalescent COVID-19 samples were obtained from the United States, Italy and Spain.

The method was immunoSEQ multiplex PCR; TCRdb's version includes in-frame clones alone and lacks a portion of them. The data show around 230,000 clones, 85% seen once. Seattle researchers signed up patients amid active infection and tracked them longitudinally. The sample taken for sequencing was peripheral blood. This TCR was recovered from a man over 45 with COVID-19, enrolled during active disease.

CDR3 loop: CASSFSGTTHSGNTIYF. DNA for the CDR3: TGTGCCAGCAGTTTTAGCGGTACTACACACTCTGGAAACACCATATATTTT. The chain has TRBV28 and TRBJ1-3; D remains unclear. This CDR3 region has 17 residues. Germline loops: CDR1 MDHEN, CDR2 SYDVKM. V was cut by 3 bases and J by 0 bases, with 15 bases left in between.